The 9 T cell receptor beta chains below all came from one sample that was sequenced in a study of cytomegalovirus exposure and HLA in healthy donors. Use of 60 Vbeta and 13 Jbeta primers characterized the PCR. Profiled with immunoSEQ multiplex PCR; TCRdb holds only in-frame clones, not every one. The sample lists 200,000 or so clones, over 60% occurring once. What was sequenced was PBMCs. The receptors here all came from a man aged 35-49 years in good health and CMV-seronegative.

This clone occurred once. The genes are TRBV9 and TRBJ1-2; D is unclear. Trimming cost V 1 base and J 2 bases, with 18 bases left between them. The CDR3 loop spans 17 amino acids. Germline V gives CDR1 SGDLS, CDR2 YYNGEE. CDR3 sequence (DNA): TGTGCCAGCAGCGTACAGAGAGGTTTGGATAAAAACTATGGCTACACCTTC. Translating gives CASSVQRGLDKNYGYTF.

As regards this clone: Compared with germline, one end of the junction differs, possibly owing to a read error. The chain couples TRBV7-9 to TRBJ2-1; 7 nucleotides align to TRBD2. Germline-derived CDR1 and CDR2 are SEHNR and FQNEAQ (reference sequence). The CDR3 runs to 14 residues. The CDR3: CSSSWGGGYNEQFF. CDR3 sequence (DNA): TGTTCCAGCAGCTGGGGGGGAGGATACAATGAGCAGTTCTTC.

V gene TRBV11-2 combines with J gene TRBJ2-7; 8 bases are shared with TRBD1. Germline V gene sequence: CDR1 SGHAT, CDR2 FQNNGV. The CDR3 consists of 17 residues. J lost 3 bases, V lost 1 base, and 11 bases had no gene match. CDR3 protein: CASSLAFQGAAFYEQYF. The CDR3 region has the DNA TGTGCCAGCAGCTTAGCATTTCAGGGGGCGGCCTTCTACGAGCAGTACTTC.

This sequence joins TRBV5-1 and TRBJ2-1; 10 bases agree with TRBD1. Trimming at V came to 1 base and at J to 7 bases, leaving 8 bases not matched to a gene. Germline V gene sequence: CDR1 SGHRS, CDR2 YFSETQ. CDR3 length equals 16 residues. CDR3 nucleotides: TGCGCCAGCAGCTTGTATGGGACAGGGGTATCTAATGAGCAGTTCTTC. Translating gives CASSLYGTGVSNEQFF.

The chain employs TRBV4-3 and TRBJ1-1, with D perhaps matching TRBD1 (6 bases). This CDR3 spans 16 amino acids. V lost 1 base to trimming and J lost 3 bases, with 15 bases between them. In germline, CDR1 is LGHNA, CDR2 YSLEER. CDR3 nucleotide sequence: TGCGCCAGCAGCCAAGCCTTGGGGGCCGGCCACACTGAAGCTTTCTTT. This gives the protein CASSQALGAGHTEAFF.

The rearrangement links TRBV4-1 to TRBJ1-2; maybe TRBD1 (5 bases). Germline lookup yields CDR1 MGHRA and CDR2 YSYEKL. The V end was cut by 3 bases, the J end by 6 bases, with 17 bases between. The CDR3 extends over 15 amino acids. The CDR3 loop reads CASSHDVARVDGYTF. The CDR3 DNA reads TGCGCCAGCAGCCATGACGTCGCCAGGGTGGATGGCTACACCTTC.

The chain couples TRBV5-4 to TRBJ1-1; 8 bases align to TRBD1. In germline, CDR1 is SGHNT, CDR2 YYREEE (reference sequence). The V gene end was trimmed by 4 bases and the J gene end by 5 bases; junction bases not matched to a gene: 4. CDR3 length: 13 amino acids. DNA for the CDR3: TGTGCCAGCAGCCTCACAGGGGGGACTGAAGCTTTCTTT. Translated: CASSLTGGTEAFF. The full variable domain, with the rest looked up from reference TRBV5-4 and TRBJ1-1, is ETGVTQSPTHLIKTRGQQVTLRCSSQSGHNTVSWYQQALGQGPQFIFQYYREEENGRGNFPPRFSGLQFPNYSSELNVNALELDDSALYLCASSLTGGTEAFFGQGTRLTVV.

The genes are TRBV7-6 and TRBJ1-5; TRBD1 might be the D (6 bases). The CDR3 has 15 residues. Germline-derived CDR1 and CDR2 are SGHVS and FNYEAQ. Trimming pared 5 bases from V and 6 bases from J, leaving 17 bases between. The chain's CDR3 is CASSPSSGASQPQHF. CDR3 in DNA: TGTGCCAGCAGCCCATCATCAGGGGCCAGTCAGCCCCAGCATTTT.

The CDR3 region is CASSLGLAGVNEQFF. DNA for the CDR3: TGTGCCAGCAGCCTCGGACTAGCGGGAGTAAATGAGCAGTTCTTC. The rearrangement uses TRBV11-2 and TRBJ2-1; TRBD2 matches at 13 bases. The CDR3 has 15 residues. Germline V gene data show CDR1 as SGHAT and CDR2 as FQNNGV. J lost 7 bases, V lost 5 bases, and 5 bases had no gene match.